This record covers a single TCR beta chain. The sample belongs to a study of T-cell reconstitution after alpha-beta-depleted transplantation in children. Unique molecular identifiers were incorporated when the TCRbeta library was constructed. One entry per CDR3 protein, called by TCRdb with MiXCR from the PCR reads. This repertoire shows 640,000 or so distinct CDR3 sequences, 15% to 20% found once; its top ten account for about 1.1%. V was shortened by 3 bases and J by 3 bases, with 8 bases between the two germline ends. The CDR3 extends over 14 amino acids. Germline-derived CDR1 and CDR2 are SGHAT and FQNNGV.

This material consisted of PBMCs from the stem cell graft donor, taken from the stem cell graft. The clonotype originates from a human donor who donated a stem cell graft to a child with acute myeloid leukemia. The chain carries TRBV11-2 and TRBJ2-2, with no clear D. The CDR3, as DNA: TGTGCCAGCAGCTTCCCCGGCCACACCGGGGAGCTGTTTTTT. This translates into CASSFPGHTGELFF.